Below, 16 T cell receptor beta chains from the same sample are listed, as sequenced in a study of blood T cell repertoires in COVID-19 (dated by TCRdb to 2018 to 2020). Library generation was performed with the immunoSEQ multiplex PCR assay. What TCRdb holds here is the immuneACCESS table cut down to in-frame rearrangements. Part of the clones is not present; checked against another copy, under half of the missing clones reflect an unresolved V gene, and the others are unexplained. The sample profile shows 72,000 or so clones; about 81% of them were found once. The ten largest clones add up to less than 10% of the sample. Sequencing was performed on peripheral blood. Every receptor here comes from a human donor in a cohort sampled during active COVID-19.

The chain employs TRBV6-1 and TRBJ2-3; a weak D match, TRBD2 (6 bases). CDR1 MNHNS and CDR2 SASEGT come from the germline V gene. V gave up 3 bases and J gave up 2 bases, with 12 bases separating them. The CDR3 covers 15 residues. Here the CDR3 DNA reads TGTGCCAGCAGTGATGCGTGGGGGGTCACAGATACGCAGTATTTT. Protein sequence: CASSDAWGVTDTQYF.

This clone was detected a few times. The chain recombines TRBV28 with TRBJ1-2; 8 bases match TRBD1. The CDR3 sequence is 14 residues long. CDR1 is MDHEN, CDR2 SYDVKM, per germline. The junction had 12 bases not matched to a gene; V was cut back by 8 bases and J by 7 bases. The CDR3 DNA reads as TGTGCCAGCCACGGGACAGGTCGGATGGGTGGCTACACCTTC. It encodes CASHGTGRMGGYTF.

The rearrangement links TRBV7-3 to TRBJ2-1; 8 bases are a match to TRBD1. Germline CDR1 reads SGHTA; CDR2 reads FQGTGA. The CDR3 length is 14 residues. J gave up 5 bases and V 2 bases, and 2 bases lay outside the gene matches. The CDR3 DNA is TGTGCCAGCAGCTTAGGACAGGGTCACAATGAGCAGTTCTTC. This gives the protein CASSLGQGHNEQFF.

J is TRBJ1-2 and V is TRBV7-8; weak D call: TRBD1 (6 bases). The length of the CDR3 is 16 residues. The germline CDR1 and CDR2 sequences are SGHVS and FQNEAQ. Between the trimmed V and J ends, which lost 8 bases and 2 bases, there was a span of 21 bases. The CDR3 DNA reads TGTGCCAGCTATCGGGTGCAAGGGCAGGGGAACTATGGCTACACCTTC. Translated: CASYRVQGQGNYGYTF.

Of note for this clone: One end of the junction fails to match germline, which may point to a read error. The sample carries other DNA sequences with the same CDR3. The chain uses TRBV7-2 and TRBJ2-7; TRBD2 matches at 13 bases. The germline CDR1 and CDR2 sequences are SGHTA and FQGNSA. This CDR3 has 15 amino acids. The CDR3 loop is CASSLRLAGGYEQYF. The CDR3 nucleotides read TGTGCCAGCAGCCTTCGACTAGCGGGAGGCTACGAACAGTACTTC. Using reference TRBV7-2 and TRBJ2-7 for the parts outside the CDR3, the full variable domain is GAGVSQSPSNKVTEKGKDVELRCDPISGHTALYWYRQSLGQGLEFLIYFQGNSAPDKSGLPSDRFSAERTGGSVSTLTIQRTQQEDSAVYLCASSLRLAGGYEQYFGPGTRLTVT.

The chain recombines TRBV7-2 with TRBJ2-1, with 7 bases aligning to TRBD1. This CDR3 contains 12 residues. Germline loops: CDR1 SGHTA, CDR2 FQGNSA. Trimming cost V 5 bases and J 9 bases; bases outside gene matches: 4. The CDR3 bases are TGTGCCAGCAGCCCCCCAGGGGGTGAGCAGTTCTTC. This translates into CASSPPGGEQFF. Drawing the rest from reference TRBV7-2 and TRBJ2-1, the complete variable domain is GAGVSQSPSNKVTEKGKDVELRCDPISGHTALYWYRQSLGQGLEFLIYFQGNSAPDKSGLPSDRFSAERTGGSVSTLTIQRTQQEDSAVYLCASSPPGGEQFFGPGTRLTVL.

The chain combines TRBV6-5 with TRBJ1-5; no clear D. With 2 bases removed from V and 4 bases from J, the gap between germline ends came to 12 bases. This CDR3 has 15 amino acids. Germline-derived CDR1 and CDR2 are MNHEY and SVGAGI. CDR3 sequence (DNA): TGTGCCAGCAGTTACCGTCGGGGAGGGAATCAGCCCCAGCATTTT. Its translation: CASSYRRGGNQPQHF.

A single count supports this clone. This chain joins TRBV18 and TRBJ2-1; 11 nucleotides line up with TRBD1. This CDR3 has 15 amino acids. Germline-derived CDR1 and CDR2 are KGHSH and LQKENI. The V gene end was trimmed by 2 bases and the J gene end by 3 bases; junction bases not matched to a gene: 0. The CDR3 reads CASSPGTGGYNEQFF. The DNA for the CDR3 is TGTGCCAGCTCACCAGGGACAGGGGGCTACAATGAGCAGTTCTTC.

The CDR3 DNA is TGTGCCAGCTCAATGGACTCCAACACCGGGGAGCTGTTTTTT. Encoded protein: CASSMDSNTGELFF. The J gene is TRBJ2-2, the V gene TRBV18; D possibly corresponds to TRBD2 (5 bases). Per the germline V gene, CDR1 is KGHSH and CDR2 is LQKENI. The germline V and J ends were trimmed by 5 bases and 2 bases, with 9 bases remaining between them. This CDR3 region has 14 residues.

The V call is TRBV9, the J call TRBJ1-4; 10 bases agree with TRBD1. Germline lookup yields CDR1 SGDLS and CDR2 YYNGEE. J was trimmed by 6 bases and V by 4 bases; bases with no gene match: 6. The CDR3 contains 15 residues. The CDR3 sequence is CASSLTGTGDEKLFF. In DNA, the CDR3 is TGTGCCAGCAGCTTAACCGGGACAGGGGATGAAAAACTGTTTTTT.

CDR3 nucleotide sequence: TGTGCCAGCAGCGTAGCCAGGGACAGAGGGAACACCGGGGAGCTGTTTTTT. Its translation: CASSVARDRGNTGELFF. The genes are TRBV9 and TRBJ2-2; 7 bases align to TRBD1. CDR1 and CDR2 (germline): SGDLS, YYNGEE. This CDR3 has 17 residues. Losses at the gene ends were 0 bases for V and 1 base for J; bases not matched to a gene: 6.

In DNA form, the CDR3 reads TGCAGTGCTAGTAGTAAATCCGCGGGGGAGCAGTACTTC. This sequence encodes CSASSKSAGEQYF. This chain links TRBV20-1 with TRBJ2-7, with D possibly matching TRBD2 (6 bases). The CDR3 sequence is 13 residues long. The germline V gene encodes CDR1 DFQATT and CDR2 SNEGSKA (reference sequence). V was clipped by 3 bases and J by 7 bases, with 16 bases between them.

V usage is TRBV7-2 and J usage is TRBJ1-2, with D maybe TRBD1 (5 bases). CDR3 size: 14 residues. Looked up from germline, CDR1 is SGHTA and CDR2 is FQGNSA. V was trimmed by 1 base and J by 4 bases, leaving 10 bases between them. The CDR3 coding sequence is TGTGCCAGCAGCTTAGACCGGACATCCTATGGCTACACCTTC. This gives the protein CASSLDRTSYGYTF.

The rearrangement links TRBV19 to TRBJ2-1; D may be TRBD2 (6 bases). Trimming shortened V by 5 bases and J by 2 bases, and 10 bases separated the two germline ends. The CDR3 loop spans 14 amino acids. Germline V lookup: CDR1 LNHDA, CDR2 SQIVND (reference sequence). The CDR3 spells CASSLRTTYNEQFF. As DNA, the CDR3 is TGTGCCAGTAGTTTACGGACTACCTACAATGAGCAGTTCTTC.

The chain uses TRBV3-1 (or the pseudogene TRBV3-2) and TRBJ2-7; the D gene is possibly TRBD1 (6 bases). The CDR3 covers 14 residues. Germline V gene data show CDR1 as LGHDT and CDR2 as YNNKEL (reference sequence). Trimming pared 3 bases from V and 5 bases from J, leaving 14 bases between. The DNA for the CDR3 is TGTGCCAGCAGCCACACACAGGGTCCCCACGAGCAGTACTTC. It yields the protein CASSHTQGPHEQYF.

The chain has TRBV5-5 and TRBJ2-1; a possible D gene is TRBD2 (6 bases). Germline loops: CDR1 SGHKS, CDR2 YYEKEE (reference sequence). V lost 4 bases to trimming and J lost 0 bases, with 23 bases between them. The CDR3 is made up of 19 amino acids. The CDR3 sequence: CASSLVSVSGLLSYNEQFF. CDR3 in DNA: TGTGCCAGCAGCCTGGTCTCCGTCTCGGGACTCCTCTCCTACAATGAGCAGTTCTTC.